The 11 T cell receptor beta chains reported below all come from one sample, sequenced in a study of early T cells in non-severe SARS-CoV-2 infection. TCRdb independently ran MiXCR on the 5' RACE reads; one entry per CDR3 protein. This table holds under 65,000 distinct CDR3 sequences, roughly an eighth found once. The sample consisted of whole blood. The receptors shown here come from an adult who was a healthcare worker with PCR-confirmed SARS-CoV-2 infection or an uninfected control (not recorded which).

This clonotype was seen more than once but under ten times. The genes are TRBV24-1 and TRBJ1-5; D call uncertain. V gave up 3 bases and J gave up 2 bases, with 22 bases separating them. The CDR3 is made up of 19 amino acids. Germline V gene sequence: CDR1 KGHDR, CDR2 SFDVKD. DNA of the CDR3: TGTGCCACCAGTGATCACGGACGGGTGGCGGGGATGCGCAATCAGCCCCAGCATTTT. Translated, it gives CATSDHGRVAGMRNQPQHF.

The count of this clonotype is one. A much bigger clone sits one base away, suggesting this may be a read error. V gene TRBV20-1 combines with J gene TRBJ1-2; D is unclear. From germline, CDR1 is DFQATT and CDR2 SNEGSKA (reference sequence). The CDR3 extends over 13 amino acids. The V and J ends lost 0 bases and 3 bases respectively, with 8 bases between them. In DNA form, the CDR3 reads TGCAGTGCTAGAGAAGGGATCGACTATGGCTACACCTTC. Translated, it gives CSAREGIDYGYTF.

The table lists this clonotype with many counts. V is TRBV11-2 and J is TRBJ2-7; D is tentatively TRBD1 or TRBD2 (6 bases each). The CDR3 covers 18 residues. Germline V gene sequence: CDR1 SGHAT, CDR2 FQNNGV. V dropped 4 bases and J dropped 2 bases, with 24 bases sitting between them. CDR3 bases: TGTGCCAGCAGCTCACTGACCGGGGGCGAAAGCGGTCCCTACGAGCAGTACTTC. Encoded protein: CASSSLTGGESGPYEQYF.

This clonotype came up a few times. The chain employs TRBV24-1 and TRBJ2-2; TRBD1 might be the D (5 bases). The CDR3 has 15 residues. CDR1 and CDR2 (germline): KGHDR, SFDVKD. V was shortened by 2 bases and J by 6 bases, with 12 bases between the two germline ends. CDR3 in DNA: TGTGCCACCAGTGATTCCAGGGCGCGGCCCGGGGAGCTGTTTTTT. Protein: CATSDSRARPGELFF.

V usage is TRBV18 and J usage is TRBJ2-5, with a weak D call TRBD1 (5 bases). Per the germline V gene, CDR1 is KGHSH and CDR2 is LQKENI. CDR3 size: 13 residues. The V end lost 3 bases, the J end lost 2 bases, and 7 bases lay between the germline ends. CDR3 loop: CASSPTVQETQYF. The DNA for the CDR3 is TGTGCCAGCTCACCGACAGTTCAAGAGACCCAGTACTTC.

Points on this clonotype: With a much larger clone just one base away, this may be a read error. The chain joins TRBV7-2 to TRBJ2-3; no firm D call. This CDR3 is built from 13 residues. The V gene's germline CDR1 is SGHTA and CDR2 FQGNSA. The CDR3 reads CASSLVGTDTQCF. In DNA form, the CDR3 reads TGTGCCAGCAGCTTAGTAGGCACAGATACGCAGTGTTTT.

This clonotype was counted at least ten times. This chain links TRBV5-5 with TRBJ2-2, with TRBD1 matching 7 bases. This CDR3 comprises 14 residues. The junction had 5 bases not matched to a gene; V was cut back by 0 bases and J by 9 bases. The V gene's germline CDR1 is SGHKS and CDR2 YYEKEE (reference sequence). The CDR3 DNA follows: TGTGCCAGCAGCTTGGCCTGGGACAGCAGGGAGCTGTTTTTT. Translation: CASSLAWDSRELFF.

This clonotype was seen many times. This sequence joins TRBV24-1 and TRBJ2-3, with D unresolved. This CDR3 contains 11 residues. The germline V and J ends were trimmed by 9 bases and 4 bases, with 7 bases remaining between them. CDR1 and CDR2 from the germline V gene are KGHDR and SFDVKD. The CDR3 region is CATAESDTQYF. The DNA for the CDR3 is TGTGCCACCGCTGAATCAGATACGCAGTATTTT.

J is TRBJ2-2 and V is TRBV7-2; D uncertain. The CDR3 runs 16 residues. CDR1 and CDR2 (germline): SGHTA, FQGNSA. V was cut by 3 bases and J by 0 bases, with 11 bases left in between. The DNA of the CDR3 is TGTGCCAGCAGCTTGGGTCCTATACCGAACACCGGGGAGCTGTTTTTT. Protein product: CASSLGPIPNTGELFF.

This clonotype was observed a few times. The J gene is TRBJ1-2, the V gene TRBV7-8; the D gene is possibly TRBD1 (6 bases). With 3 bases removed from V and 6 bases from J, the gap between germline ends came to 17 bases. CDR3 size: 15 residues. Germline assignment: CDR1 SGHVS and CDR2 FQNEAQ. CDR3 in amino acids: CASSLDSRSHHGYTF. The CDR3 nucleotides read TGTGCCAGCAGCTTGGACAGCCGTTCGCACCATGGCTACACCTTC.

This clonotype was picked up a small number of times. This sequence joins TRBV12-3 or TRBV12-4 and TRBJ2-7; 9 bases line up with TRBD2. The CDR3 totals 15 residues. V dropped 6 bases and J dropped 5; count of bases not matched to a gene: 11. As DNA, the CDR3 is TGTGCCAGCAGCTATACTAGCGGGCAGGCCCACGAGCAGTACTTC. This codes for CASSYTSGQAHEQYF.